Following are 7 T cell receptor beta chains from one sample sequenced in a study of T cell changes during pregnancy in multiple sclerosis. This table comes from immunoSEQ multiplex PCR, and its TCRdb copy is limited to in-frame clones, with some not included. This repertoire shows 40,000 or so clones, roughly 90% found once; its top ten account for roughly 29%. The sequenced sample was CD8+ T cells from peripheral blood mononuclear cells, obtained before pregnancy. The receptors stem from a female donor with multiple sclerosis, enrolled in a pregnancy study.

This clone was found a few times. The rearrangement links TRBV7-8 to TRBJ1-1, with TRBD1 as a possible D gene (6 bases). This CDR3 spans 14 amino acids. Between the trimmed V and J ends, which lost 1 base and 1 base, there was a span of 7 bases. Germline CDR1 SGHVS, CDR2 FQNEAQ. The CDR3: CASSLGTANTEAFF. CDR3 nucleotides: TGTGCCAGCAGCTTAGGGACAGCGAACACTGAAGCTTTCTTT.

This sequence joins TRBV5-3 and TRBJ2-2, with 8 bases lining up with TRBD2. TRBV5-3 is designated an ORF whose function remains uncertain. The CDR3 consists of 13 residues. V was pared by 7 bases and J by 4 bases, with 3 bases of the junction left unmatched. CDR3 DNA sequence: TGTGCCAGACGGACTAGCCGCACCGGGGAGCTGTTTTTT. This gives the protein CARRTSRTGELFF.

V is TRBV19 and J is TRBJ1-4; TRBD1 matches at 7 bases. This CDR3 spans 16 amino acids. Germline CDR1 is LNHDA and CDR2 is SQIVND (reference sequence). After removal of 2 bases from V and 7 bases from J, the junction contained 10 bases not matched to a gene. CDR3 bases: TGTGCCAGTAGTATAACGAGGACAGGATCGGGTGAAAAACTGTTTTTT. It encodes CASSITRTGSGEKLFF.

The J gene is TRBJ2-5, the V gene TRBV13; TRBD2 matches 9 bases. The CDR3 totals 16 residues. Losses at the gene ends were 2 bases for V and 4 bases for J; bases not matched to a gene: 8. CDR1 PRHDT and CDR2 FYEKMQ come from the germline V gene (reference sequence). The CDR3 sequence: CASSLPTSGTRETQYF. CDR3 DNA: TGTGCCAGCAGCTTACCGACTAGCGGAACGAGAGAGACCCAGTACTTC.

This rearrangement joins TRBV6-5 to TRBJ1-5; TRBD1 is a possible D gene (6 bases). CDR3 size: 15 residues. Looked up from germline, CDR1 is MNHEY and CDR2 is SVGAGI. Trimming took off 0 bases at V and 4 bases at J, with 10 bases between the two ends. CDR3 loop: CASSYSSTGNQPQHF. Written as DNA, the CDR3 is TGTGCCAGCAGTTACTCGAGTACAGGGAATCAGCCCCAGCATTTT.

The table lists this clone with a few counts. The chain has TRBV6-1 and TRBJ2-2, with D perhaps matching TRBD1 (6 bases). Germline loops: CDR1 MNHNS, CDR2 SASEGT. This CDR3 spans 14 amino acids. Trimming took 1 base from V and 3 from J, leaving 6 bases between them. The chain's CDR3 is CASSEGTDTGELFF. CDR3 coding DNA: TGTGCCAGCAGTGAAGGGACAGACACCGGGGAGCTGTTTTTT.

This clone was recorded only once. The genes are TRBV6-1 and TRBJ2-3; 9 positions agree with TRBD2. Unmatched junction bases numbered 10, after V lost 3 bases and J lost 9 bases. Germline V gene lookup returns CDR1 MNHNS and CDR2 SASEGT. The CDR3 covers 15 residues. In DNA, the CDR3 is TGTGCCAGCAGTGATAGGGCGGGGGGGGCAGGGACGCAGTATTTT. Protein product: CASSDRAGGAGTQYF.